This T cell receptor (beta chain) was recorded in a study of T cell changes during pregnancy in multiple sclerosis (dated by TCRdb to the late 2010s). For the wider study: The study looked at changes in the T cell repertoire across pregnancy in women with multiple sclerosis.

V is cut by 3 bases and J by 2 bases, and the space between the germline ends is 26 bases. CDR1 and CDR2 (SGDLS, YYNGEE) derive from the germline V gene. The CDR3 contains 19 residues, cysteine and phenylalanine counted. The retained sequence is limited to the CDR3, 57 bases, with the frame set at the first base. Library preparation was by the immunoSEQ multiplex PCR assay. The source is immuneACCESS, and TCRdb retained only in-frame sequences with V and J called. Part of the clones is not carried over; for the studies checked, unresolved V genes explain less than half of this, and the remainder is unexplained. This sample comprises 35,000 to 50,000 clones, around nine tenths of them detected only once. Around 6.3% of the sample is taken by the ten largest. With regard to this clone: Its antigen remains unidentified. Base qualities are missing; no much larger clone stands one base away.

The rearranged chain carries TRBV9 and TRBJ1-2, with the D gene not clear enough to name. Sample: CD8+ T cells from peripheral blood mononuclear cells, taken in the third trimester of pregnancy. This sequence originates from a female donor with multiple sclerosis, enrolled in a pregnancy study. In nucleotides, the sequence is TGTGCCAGCAGCGCCGAGGGTGATTGCCGGTATTGTGGCAACTATGGCTACACCTTC. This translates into CASSAEGDCRYCGNYGYTF.